One sample yielded the 8 T cell receptor beta chains listed below, sequenced in a study of radiotherapy plus CTLA-4 blockade in lung cancer. The protocol was immunoSEQ multiplex PCR, while the TCRdb copy is restricted to in-frame clones and leaves out a portion. The repertoire holds about 60,000 clones, approximately 83% seen once, with about 4% in the top ten. Here the sequenced sample was peripheral blood, taken from a patient treated with radiotherapy plus ipilimumab. Receptor source: a human donor with non-small cell lung cancer who had a partial response to radiotherapy plus ipilimumab.

The gene calls are TRBV10-1 and TRBJ2-1; TRBD2 matches at 11 bases. V lost 5 bases, J lost 5 bases, and 5 bases stayed unmatched. The CDR3 has 15 amino acids. The germline CDR1 and CDR2 sequences are WNHNN and SYGVQD (reference sequence). The CDR3 nucleotides read TGCGCCAGCAGTCCCGGGACTAGCGGAAACAATGAGCAGTTCTTC. Translating it yields CASSPGTSGNNEQFF.

This rearrangement joins TRBV6-1 to TRBJ2-7; no firm D call. V was cut by 10 bases and J by 2 bases, with 9 bases left in between. Germline-derived CDR1 and CDR2 are MNHNS and SASEGT. The CDR3 is 11 residues long. In DNA form, the CDR3 reads TGTGCCACGACCGACACCTACGAGCAGTACTTC. It specifies CATTDTYEQYF.

Note on this clone: This same CDR3 is encoded by further DNA sequences in the sample. The CDR3 sequence is CASSLSGSGETQYF. In DNA form, the CDR3 reads TGTGCCAGCAGCTTATCCGGGAGTGGGGAGACCCAGTACTTC. This chain connects TRBV7-3 to TRBJ2-5, with D perhaps matching TRBD2 (6 bases). This CDR3 is built from 14 residues. V lost 2 bases to trimming and J lost 5 bases, with 12 bases between them. The germline V gene encodes CDR1 SGHTA and CDR2 FQGTGA.

J is TRBJ2-2 and V is TRBV7-2; maybe TRBD1 (5 bases). V gave up 4 bases and J gave up 4 bases, with 13 bases separating them. CDR3 length equals 15 residues. The V gene's germline CDR1 is SGHTA and CDR2 FQGNSA. The chain's CDR3 is CASSSKPQGTGELFF. CDR3 DNA sequence: TGTGCCAGCAGCTCGAAACCCCAGGGCACCGGGGAGCTGTTTTTT.

This chain connects TRBV19 to TRBJ2-7; 7 bases match TRBD2. This CDR3 is built from 14 residues. The V and J ends lost 6 bases and 5 bases, in that order; junction bases with no gene match: 10. The germline V gene has CDR1 LNHDA and CDR2 SQIVND (reference sequence). In DNA form, the CDR3 reads TGTGCCAGTAGGAGTAGAGGGAGGGAGGACGAGCAGTACTTC. Translated: CASRSRGREDEQYF.

DNA of the CDR3: TGCGCCAGCAGCCAAGGGGCCGCGACCTTCACAGATACGCAGTATTTT. It codes for CASSQGAATFTDTQYF. The chain is built from TRBV4-1 and TRBJ2-3; D is ambiguous. Germline CDR1 and CDR2: MGHRA and YSYEKL. With 1 base removed from V and 2 bases from J, the gap between germline ends came to 13 bases. The CDR3 runs 16 residues.

The rearrangement joins TRBV25-1 to TRBJ2-5, with 9 bases lining up with TRBD1. CDR1 is MGHDK and CDR2 is SYGVNS in the germline V gene. V shed 8 bases and J 4 bases; nucleotides not matched to a gene: 5. The CDR3 is 13 residues long. The CDR3 is CASQTGGLETQYF. CDR3 bases: TGTGCCAGCCAGACAGGGGGGTTAGAGACCCAGTACTTC. The full variable domain, its missing parts supplied by reference TRBV25-1 and TRBJ2-5, is EADIYQTPRYLVIGTGKKITLECSQTMGHDKMYWYQQDPGMELHLIHYSYGVNSTEKGDLSSESTVSRIRTEHFPLTLESARPSHTSQYLCASQTGGLETQYFGPGTRLLVL.

The V gene is TRBV29-1, the J gene TRBJ2-2, with 9 bases aligning to TRBD1. Germline lookup yields CDR1 SQVTM and CDR2 ANQGSEA. The CDR3 covers 14 residues. Trimming took 3 bases from V and 6 from J; bases not matched to a gene: 5. The CDR3 sequence: CSVDGDREAGELFF. The CDR3 DNA reads as TGCAGCGTTGATGGGGACAGGGAAGCCGGGGAGCTGTTTTTT.